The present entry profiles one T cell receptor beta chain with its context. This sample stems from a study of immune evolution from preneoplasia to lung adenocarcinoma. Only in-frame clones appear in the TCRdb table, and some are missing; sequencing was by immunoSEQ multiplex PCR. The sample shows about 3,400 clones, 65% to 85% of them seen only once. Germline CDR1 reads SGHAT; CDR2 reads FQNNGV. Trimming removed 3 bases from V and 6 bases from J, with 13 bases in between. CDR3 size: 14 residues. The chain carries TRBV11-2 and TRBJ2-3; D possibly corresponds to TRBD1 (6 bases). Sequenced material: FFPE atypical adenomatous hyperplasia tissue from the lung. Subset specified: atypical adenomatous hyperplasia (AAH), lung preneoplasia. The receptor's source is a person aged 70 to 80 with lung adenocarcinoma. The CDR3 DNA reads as TGTGCCAGCAGCTTCGGAGCCCAGGGGGATACGCAGTATTTT. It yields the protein CASSFGAQGDTQYF.